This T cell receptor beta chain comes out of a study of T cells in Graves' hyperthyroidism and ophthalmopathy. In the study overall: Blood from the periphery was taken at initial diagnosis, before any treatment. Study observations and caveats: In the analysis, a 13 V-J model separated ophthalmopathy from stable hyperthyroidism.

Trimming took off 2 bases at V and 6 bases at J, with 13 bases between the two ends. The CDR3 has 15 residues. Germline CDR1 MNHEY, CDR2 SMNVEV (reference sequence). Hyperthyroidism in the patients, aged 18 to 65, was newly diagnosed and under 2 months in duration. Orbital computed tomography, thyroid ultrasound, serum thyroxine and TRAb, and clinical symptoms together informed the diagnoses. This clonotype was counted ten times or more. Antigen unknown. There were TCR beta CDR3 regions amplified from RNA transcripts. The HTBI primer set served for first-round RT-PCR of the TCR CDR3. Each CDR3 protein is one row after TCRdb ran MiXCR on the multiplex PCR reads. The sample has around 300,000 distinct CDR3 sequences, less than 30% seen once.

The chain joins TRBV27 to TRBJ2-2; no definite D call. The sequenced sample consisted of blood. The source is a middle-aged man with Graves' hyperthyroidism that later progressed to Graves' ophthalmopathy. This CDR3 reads CASSLTYVVSGELFF. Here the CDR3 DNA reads TGTGCCAGCAGTTTAACCTATGTTGTATCCGGGGAGCTGTTTTTT.